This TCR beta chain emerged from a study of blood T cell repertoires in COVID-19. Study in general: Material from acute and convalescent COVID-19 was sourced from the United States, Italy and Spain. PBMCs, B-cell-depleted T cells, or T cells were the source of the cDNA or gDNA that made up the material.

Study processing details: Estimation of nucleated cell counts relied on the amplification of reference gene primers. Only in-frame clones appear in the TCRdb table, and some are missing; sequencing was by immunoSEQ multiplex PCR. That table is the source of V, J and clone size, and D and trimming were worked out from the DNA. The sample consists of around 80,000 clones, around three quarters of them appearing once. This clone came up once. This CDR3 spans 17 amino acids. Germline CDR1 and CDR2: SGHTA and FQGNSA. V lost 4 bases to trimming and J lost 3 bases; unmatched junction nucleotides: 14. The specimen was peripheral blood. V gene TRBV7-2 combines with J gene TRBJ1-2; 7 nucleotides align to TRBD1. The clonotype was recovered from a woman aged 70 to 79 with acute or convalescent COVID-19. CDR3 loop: CASSSNGLGGEYYGYTF. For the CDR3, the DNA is TGTGCCAGCAGCTCAAACGGGTTAGGGGGCGAATACTATGGCTACACCTTC.